Listed below are T cell receptor beta chains from one sample, sequenced in a study of human T cells and chemical hapten exposure. TCRdb reprocessed the RACE reads with MiXCR, giving one entry per CDR3 protein. The sample carries 30,000 to 40,000 distinct CDR3 sequences, less than 9% recorded once. The material was whole blood, obtained in connection with sensitization to the hapten diphenylcyclopropenone (DPC). All receptors derive from a woman in her 50s with alopecia areata. Some clones in this sample may be carry-over from other donors' samples. Each CDR3 is given with its conserved first and last residue. A D gene is named only where the DNA matches it firmly. For some rows the clone size is stated as once, few or many, or as a class when expanded; others skip it.

CDR3 protein: CSARGRGRNTGSTDTQYF
CDR3 DNA: TGCAGTGCTAGAGGGAGGGGGAGGAACACAGGCAGTACAGATACGCAGTATTTT
D gene: .
CDR3 length: 18
V gene: TRBV20-1
clone size: many
J gene: TRBJ2-3

CDR3 protein: CASSKKALAEPYEQYF
CDR3 DNA: TGTGCCAGCAGCAAAAAGGCACTAGCGGAACCCTACGAGCAGTACTTC
D gene: .
CDR3 length: 16
V gene: TRBV21-1
clone size: many
J gene: TRBJ2-7

CDR3 protein: CSARDRGGGSQFF
CDR3 DNA: TGCAGTGCTAGAGATCGAGGGGGCGGATCGCAGTTCTTC
D gene: TRBD1
CDR3 length: 13
V gene: TRBV20-1
clone size: many
J gene: TRBJ2-1

CDR3 protein: CASSVSWTGNTEAFF
CDR3 DNA: TGTGCCAGCAGTGTCTCTTGGACAGGAAACACTGAAGCTTTCTTT
D gene: TRBD1
CDR3 length: 15
V gene: TRBV9
clone size: many
J gene: TRBJ1-1

CDR3 protein: CASSLGWAGLTDTQYF
CDR3 DNA: TGTGCCAGCAGCTTAGGGTGGGCGGGACTCACAGATACGCAGTATTTT
D gene: .
CDR3 length: 16
V gene: TRBV7-8
clone size: many
J gene: TRBJ2-3

CDR3 protein: CASSPRDSYYGYTF
CDR3 DNA: TGTGCCAGCAGCCCCCGGGACAGTTACTATGGCTACACCTTC
D gene: TRBD1
CDR3 length: 14
V gene: TRBV11-2
clone size: many
J gene: TRBJ1-2

CDR3 protein: CASSPGLAGGLKTQYF
CDR3 DNA: TGTGCCAGCAGCCCGGGACTAGCGGGAGGGCTGAAGACCCAGTACTTC
D gene: TRBD2
CDR3 length: 16
V gene: TRBV14
clone size: many
J gene: TRBJ2-5

CDR3 protein: CASSLARTDEQYF
CDR3 DNA: TGTGCCAGCAGCTTAGCCCGGACAGACGAGCAGTACTTC
D gene: .
CDR3 length: 13
V gene: TRBV7-2
clone size: many
J gene: TRBJ2-7

CDR3 protein: CASSAGLGEGDTQYF
CDR3 DNA: TGTGCCAGCAGCGCGGGACTAGGCGAGGGTGATACGCAGTATTTT
D gene: TRBD2
CDR3 length: 15
V gene: TRBV11-3
clone size: few
J gene: TRBJ2-3

CDR3 protein: CASSSSPGLAVRTDTQYF
CDR3 DNA: TGTGCCAGCTCATCGTCACCGGGACTAGCGGTTCGCACAGATACGCAGTATTTT
D gene: TRBD2
CDR3 length: 18
V gene: TRBV18
clone size: many
J gene: TRBJ2-3

CDR3 protein: CASSLAGQFTDTQYF
CDR3 DNA: TGTGCCAGCAGCTTAGCGGGGCAGTTCACAGATACGCAGTATTTT
D gene: .
CDR3 length: 15
V gene: TRBV7-2
clone size: many
J gene: TRBJ2-3

CDR3 protein: CASSLARQRTPSTDTQYF
CDR3 DNA: TGTGCCAGCAGCTTAGCGAGGCAGAGGACCCCCTCCACAGATACGCAGTATTTT
D gene: .
CDR3 length: 18
V gene: TRBV7-2
clone size: many
J gene: TRBJ2-3

CDR3 protein: CASSYRGLSYNEQFF
CDR3 DNA: TGTGCCAGCAGTTACCGGGGGCTCAGCTACAATGAGCAGTTCTTC
D gene: .
CDR3 length: 15
V gene: TRBV6-5
clone size: many
J gene: TRBJ2-1

CDR3 protein: CASSPVGTQASYEQYF
CDR3 DNA: TGTGCCAGCAGCCCAGTTGGGACCCAAGCATCCTACGAGCAGTACTTC
D gene: .
CDR3 length: 16
V gene: TRBV11-2
clone size: many
J gene: TRBJ2-7

CDR3 protein: CASSLAAGGAYNEQFF
CDR3 DNA: TGCGCCAGCAGCTTGGCCGCAGGGGGCGCCTACAATGAGCAGTTCTTC
D gene: TRBD1
CDR3 length: 16
V gene: TRBV5-1
clone size: many
J gene: TRBJ2-1

CDR3 protein: CASSSGQGLSNQPQHF
CDR3 DNA: TGTGCCAGCAGTTCAGGACAGGGTTTGAGCAATCAGCCCCAGCATTTT
D gene: TRBD1
CDR3 length: 16
V gene: TRBV28
clone size: many
J gene: TRBJ1-5

CDR3 protein: CASSQDRAQNQPQHF
CDR3 DNA: TGTGCCAGCAGCCAAGATCGGGCGCAGAATCAGCCCCAGCATTTT
D gene: .
CDR3 length: 15
V gene: TRBV4-2
clone size: .
J gene: TRBJ1-5

CDR3 protein: CSARASGQGALRGQPQHF
CDR3 DNA: TGCAGTGCTAGAGCATCTGGACAGGGGGCTTTAAGGGGTCAGCCCCAGCATTTT
D gene: TRBD1
CDR3 length: 18
V gene: TRBV20-1
clone size: many
J gene: TRBJ1-5

CDR3 protein: CASSQTAWGGQFF
CDR3 DNA: TGTGCCAGCAGCCAAACGGCTTGGGGCGGGCAGTTCTTC
D gene: .
CDR3 length: 13
V gene: TRBV11-2
clone size: many
J gene: TRBJ2-1

CDR3 protein: CSARVPGQGGGELFF
CDR3 DNA: TGCAGTGCTAGAGTTCCGGGACAGGGCGGCGGGGAGCTGTTTTTT
D gene: TRBD1
CDR3 length: 15
V gene: TRBV20-1
clone size: .
J gene: TRBJ2-2

CDR3 protein: CASSPDRQETQYF
CDR3 DNA: TGTGCCAGCTCACCGGACAGACAAGAGACCCAGTACTTC
D gene: .
CDR3 length: 13
V gene: TRBV18
clone size: many
J gene: TRBJ2-5

CDR3 protein: CSAFRSEQFF
CDR3 DNA: TGCAGCGCTTTCAGGAGTGAGCAGTTCTTC
D gene: .
CDR3 length: 10
V gene: TRBV29-1
clone size: .
J gene: TRBJ2-1

CDR3 protein: CSARLAGDTQYF
CDR3 DNA: TGCAGTGCTAGGCTAGCGGGGGATACGCAGTATTTT
D gene: TRBD2
CDR3 length: 12
V gene: TRBV20-1
clone size: many
J gene: TRBJ2-3

CDR3 protein: CASSDSGATQYF
CDR3 DNA: TGTGCCAGCAGTGACTCGGGGGCCACCCAGTATTTT
D gene: .
CDR3 length: 12
V gene: TRBV6-4
clone size: .
J gene: TRBJ2-3

CDR3 protein: CASSSTGDHYEQYF
CDR3 DNA: TGTGCCAGCAGCTCAACAGGGGACCACTACGAGCAGTACTTC
D gene: TRBD1
CDR3 length: 14
V gene: TRBV12-3/TRBV12-4
clone size: few
J gene: TRBJ2-7

CDR3 protein: CSAGQGERGYTF
CDR3 DNA: TGCAGCGCCGGACAGGGGGAGCGTGGCTACACCTTC
D gene: TRBD1
CDR3 length: 12
V gene: TRBV29-1
clone size: many
J gene: TRBJ1-2

CDR3 protein: CASSYDGNTEAFF
CDR3 DNA: TGTGCCAGCAGCTACGATGGTAACACTGAAGCTTTCTTT
D gene: .
CDR3 length: 13
V gene: TRBV7-2
clone size: many
J gene: TRBJ1-1